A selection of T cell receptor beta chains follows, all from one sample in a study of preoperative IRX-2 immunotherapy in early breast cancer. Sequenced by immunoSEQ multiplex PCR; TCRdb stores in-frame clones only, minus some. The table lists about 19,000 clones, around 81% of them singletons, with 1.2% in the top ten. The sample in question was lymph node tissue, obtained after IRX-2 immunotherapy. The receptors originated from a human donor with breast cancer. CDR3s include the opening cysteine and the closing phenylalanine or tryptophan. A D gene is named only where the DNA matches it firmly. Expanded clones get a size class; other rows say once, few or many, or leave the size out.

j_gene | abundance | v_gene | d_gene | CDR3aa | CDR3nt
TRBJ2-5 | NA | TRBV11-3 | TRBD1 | CASSLVDRAVETQYF | TGTGCCAGCAGCTTGGTTGACAGGGCGGTTGAGACCCAGTACTTC
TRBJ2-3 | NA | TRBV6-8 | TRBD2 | CASRLAGAGTDTQYF | TGTGCCAGCAGGTTAGCGGGAGCGGGCACAGATACGCAGTATTTT
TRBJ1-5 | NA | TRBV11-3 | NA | CASSDGRKDQPQHF | TGTGCCAGCAGCGACGGACGGAAGGATCAGCCCCAGCATTTT
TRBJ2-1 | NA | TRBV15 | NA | CATSRDRVRRYEQFF | TGTGCCACCAGCAGAGACAGGGTACGACGGTATGAGCAGTTCTTC
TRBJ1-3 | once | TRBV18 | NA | CASSPSLATSGNTIYF | TGTGCCAGCTCACCAAGCCTCGCGACCTCTGGAAACACCATATATTTT
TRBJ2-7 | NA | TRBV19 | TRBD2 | CASSISGDSYEQYF | TGTGCCAGTAGTATTAGCGGGGACTCCTACGAGCAGTACTTC
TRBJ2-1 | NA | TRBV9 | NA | CASSVSLGTYNEQFF | TGTGCCAGCAGCGTTAGCCTTGGGACCTACAATGAGCAGTTCTTC
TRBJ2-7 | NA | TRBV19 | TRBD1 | CASSQTGTGSGEQYF | TGTGCCAGTAGCCAAACCGGGACAGGGAGCGGCGAGCAGTACTTC
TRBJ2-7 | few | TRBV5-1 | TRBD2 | CASSSGTSAYEQYF | TGCGCCAGCAGCTCCGGGACTAGCGCCTACGAGCAGTACTTC
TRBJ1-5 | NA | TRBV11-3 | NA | CASSLRGGSGNQPQHF | TGTGCCAGCAGCCTTAGGGGGGGATCCGGCAATCAGCCCCAGCATTTT
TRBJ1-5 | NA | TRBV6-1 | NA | CASSEAHSGNQPQHF | TGTGCCAGCAGTGAAGCGCATTCGGGCAATCAGCCCCAGCATTTT
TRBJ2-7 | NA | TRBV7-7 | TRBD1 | CASSFSGTGSYEQYF | TGTGCCAGCAGCTTCTCCGGGACAGGGTCCTACGAGCAGTACTTC